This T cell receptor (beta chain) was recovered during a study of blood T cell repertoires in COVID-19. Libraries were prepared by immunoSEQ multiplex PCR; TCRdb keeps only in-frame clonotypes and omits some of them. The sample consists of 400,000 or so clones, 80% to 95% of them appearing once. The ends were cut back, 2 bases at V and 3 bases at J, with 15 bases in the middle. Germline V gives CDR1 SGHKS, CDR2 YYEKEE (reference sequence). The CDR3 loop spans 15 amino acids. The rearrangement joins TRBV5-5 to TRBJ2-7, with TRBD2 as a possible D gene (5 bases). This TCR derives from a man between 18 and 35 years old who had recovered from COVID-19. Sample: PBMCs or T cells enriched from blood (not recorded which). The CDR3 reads CASSLTVGGIYEQYF. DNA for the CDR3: TGTGCCAGCAGCTTAACAGTAGGAGGAATCTACGAGCAGTACTTC.